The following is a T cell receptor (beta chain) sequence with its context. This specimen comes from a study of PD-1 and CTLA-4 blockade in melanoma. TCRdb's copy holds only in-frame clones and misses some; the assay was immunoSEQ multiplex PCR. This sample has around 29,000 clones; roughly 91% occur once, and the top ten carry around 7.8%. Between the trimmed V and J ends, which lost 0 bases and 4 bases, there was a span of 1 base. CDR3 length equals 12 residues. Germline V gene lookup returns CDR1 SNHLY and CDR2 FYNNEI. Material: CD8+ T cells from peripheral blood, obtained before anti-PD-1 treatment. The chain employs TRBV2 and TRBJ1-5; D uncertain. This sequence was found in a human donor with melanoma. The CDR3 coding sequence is TGTGCCAGCAGTGAAGCAAATCAGCCCCAGCATTTT. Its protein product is CASSEANQPQHF.